The TCR beta chain under discussion was sequenced for a study of cytomegalovirus exposure and HLA in healthy donors. The V and J ends lost 4 bases and 1 base respectively, with 14 bases between them. The CDR3 has 15 amino acids. The germline V gene has CDR1 SGDLS and CDR2 YYNGEE. On this clone: Antigen: not known.

Findings and caveats of the study: Later, an analysis found that common viral pathogens appeared to be linked with several of the most significant clusters. The authors reported that TCR beta sequences could predict HLA-A and HLA-B alleles. These predictions were accurate for most subjects in the first cohort. Later work found most CMV-associated TCR beta chains apparently HLA-restricted. Later analysis reportedly placed an Asian-associated ancestry cluster below the approximately 700-donor mean in N-insertions.

A multiplex PCR was run with 60 Vbeta primers and 13 Jbeta primers. Repertoires were generated with immunoSEQ multiplex PCR, while TCRdb's copy carries only in-frame clones and drops some. Here the sample spans around 130,000 clones, less than 85% being singletons. The V and J genes are TRBV9 and TRBJ2-5; TRBD2 might be the D (6 bases). Source material: PBMCs. This receptor was taken from a man aged 35 to 55 in good health and CMV-seronegative. The CDR3 sequence is CASSNLAGLQETQYF. CDR3 nucleotides: TGTGCCAGCAGCAACCTGGCGGGACTCCAAGAGACCCAGTACTTC.